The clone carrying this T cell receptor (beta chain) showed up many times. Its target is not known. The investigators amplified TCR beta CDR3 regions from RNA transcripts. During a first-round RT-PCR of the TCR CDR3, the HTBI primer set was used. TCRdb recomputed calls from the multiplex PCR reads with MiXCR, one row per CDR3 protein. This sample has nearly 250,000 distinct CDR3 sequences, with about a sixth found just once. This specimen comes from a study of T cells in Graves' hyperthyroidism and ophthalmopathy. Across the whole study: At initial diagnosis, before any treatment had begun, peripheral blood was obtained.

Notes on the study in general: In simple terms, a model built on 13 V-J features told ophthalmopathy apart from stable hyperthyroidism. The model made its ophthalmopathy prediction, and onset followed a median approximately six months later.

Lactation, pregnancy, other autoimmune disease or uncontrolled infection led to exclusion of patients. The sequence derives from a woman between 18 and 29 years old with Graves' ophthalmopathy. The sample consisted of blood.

The CDR3 DNA reads TGTGCCAGTGGTTGGGTGGATGAGCAGTTCTTC. Translated, it gives CASGWVDEQFF. V gene TRBV12-3 or TRBV12-4 combines with J gene TRBJ2-1; D is ambiguous. The CDR3 consists of 11 residues. V shed 9 bases and J shed 8 bases, with 11 bases lying between them.